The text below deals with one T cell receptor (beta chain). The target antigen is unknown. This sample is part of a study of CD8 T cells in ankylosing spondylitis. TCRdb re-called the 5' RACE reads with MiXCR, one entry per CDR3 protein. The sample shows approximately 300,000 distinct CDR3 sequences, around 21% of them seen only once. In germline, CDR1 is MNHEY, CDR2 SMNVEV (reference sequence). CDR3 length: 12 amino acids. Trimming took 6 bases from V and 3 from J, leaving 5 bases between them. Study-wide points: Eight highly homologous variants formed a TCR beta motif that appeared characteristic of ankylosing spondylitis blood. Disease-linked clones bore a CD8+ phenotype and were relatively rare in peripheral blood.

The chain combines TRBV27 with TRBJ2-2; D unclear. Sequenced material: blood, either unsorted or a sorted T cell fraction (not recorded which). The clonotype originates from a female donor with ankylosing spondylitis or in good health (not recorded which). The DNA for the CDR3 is TGTGCCAGCAGAAAATACACCGGGGAGCTGTTTTTT. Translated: CASRKYTGELFF.